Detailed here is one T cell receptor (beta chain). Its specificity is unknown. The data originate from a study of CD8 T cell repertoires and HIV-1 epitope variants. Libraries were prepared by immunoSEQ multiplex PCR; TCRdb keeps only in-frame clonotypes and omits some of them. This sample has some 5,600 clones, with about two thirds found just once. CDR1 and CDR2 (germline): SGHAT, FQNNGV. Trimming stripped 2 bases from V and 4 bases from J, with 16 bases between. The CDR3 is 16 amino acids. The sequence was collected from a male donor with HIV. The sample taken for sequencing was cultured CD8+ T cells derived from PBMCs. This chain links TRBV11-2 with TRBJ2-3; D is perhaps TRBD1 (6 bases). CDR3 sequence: CASSLPQGKYSDTQYF. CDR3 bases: TGTGCCAGCAGCTTACCTCAGGGGAAATATTCAGATACGCAGTATTTT.